This entry concerns a single T cell receptor (beta chain). This sample is part of a study of Tregs in tolerant kidney transplant recipients. Sequenced by immunoSEQ multiplex PCR; TCRdb stores in-frame clones only, minus some. Among fewer than 20,000 clones listed, roughly 80% were seen once. The TCR originated in a human donor in good health. The sequencing sample was made of Tregs from blood.

The CDR3 loop is CASSQERGPAYEQYF. The CDR3 DNA reads TGCGCCAGCAGCCAAGAAAGGGGACCCGCCTACGAGCAGTACTTC. The chain couples TRBV4-1 to TRBJ2-7; D assignment may be TRBD1 or TRBD2 (5 bases each). The CDR3 loop spans 15 amino acids. With 0 bases removed from V and 2 bases from J, the gap between germline ends came to 11 bases. CDR1 and CDR2 from the germline V gene are MGHRA and YSYEKL.